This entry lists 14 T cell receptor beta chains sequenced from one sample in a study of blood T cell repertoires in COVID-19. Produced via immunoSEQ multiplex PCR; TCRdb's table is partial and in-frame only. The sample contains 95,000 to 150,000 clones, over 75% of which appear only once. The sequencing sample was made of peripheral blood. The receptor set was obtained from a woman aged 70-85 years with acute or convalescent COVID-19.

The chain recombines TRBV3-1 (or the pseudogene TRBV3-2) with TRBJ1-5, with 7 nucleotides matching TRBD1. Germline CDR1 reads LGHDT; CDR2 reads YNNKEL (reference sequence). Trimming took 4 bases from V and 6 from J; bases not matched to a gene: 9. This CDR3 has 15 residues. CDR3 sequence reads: CASSPGTDGGQPQHF. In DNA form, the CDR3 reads TGTGCCAGCAGCCCCGGGACAGATGGGGGTCAGCCCCAGCATTTT.

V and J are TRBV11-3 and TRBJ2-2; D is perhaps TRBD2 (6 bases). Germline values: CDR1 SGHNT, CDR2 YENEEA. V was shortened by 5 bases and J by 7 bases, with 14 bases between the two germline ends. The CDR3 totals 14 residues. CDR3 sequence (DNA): TGTGCCAGCAGCGCGGGACGGCTGAACGGGGAGCTGTTTTTT. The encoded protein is CASSAGRLNGELFF.

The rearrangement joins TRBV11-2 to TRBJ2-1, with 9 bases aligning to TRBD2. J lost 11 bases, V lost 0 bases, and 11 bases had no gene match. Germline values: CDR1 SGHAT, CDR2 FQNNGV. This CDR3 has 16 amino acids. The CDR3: CASSLDPSGGPTKQFF. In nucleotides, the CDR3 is TGTGCCAGCAGCTTAGATCCCAGCGGGGGGCCCACGAAGCAGTTCTTC.

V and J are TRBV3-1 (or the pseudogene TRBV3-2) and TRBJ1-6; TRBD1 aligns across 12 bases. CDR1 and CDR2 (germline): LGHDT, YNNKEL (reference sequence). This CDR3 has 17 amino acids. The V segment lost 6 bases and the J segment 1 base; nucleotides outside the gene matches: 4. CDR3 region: CASRGTGGGSYNSPLHF. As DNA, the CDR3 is TGTGCCAGCAGAGGGACAGGGGGCGGGTCCTATAATTCACCCCTCCACTTT.

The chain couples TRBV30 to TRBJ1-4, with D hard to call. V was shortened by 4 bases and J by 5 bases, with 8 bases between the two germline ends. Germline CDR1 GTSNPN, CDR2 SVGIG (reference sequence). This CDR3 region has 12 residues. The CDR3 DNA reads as TGTGCCTGGACAAGCGCGAATGAAAAACTGTTTTTT. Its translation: CAWTSANEKLFF.

Here the CDR3 reads CASSGNSGGVKTQYF. Written as DNA, the CDR3 is TGCGCCAGCAGTGGAAATAGCGGGGGGGTGAAGACCCAGTACTTC. The chain uses TRBV10-2 and TRBJ2-5; 11 bases align to TRBD2. The CDR3 totals 15 residues. Germline CDR1 WSHSY, CDR2 SAAADI. V gave up 4 bases and J gave up 6 bases; unmatched junction bases: 7.

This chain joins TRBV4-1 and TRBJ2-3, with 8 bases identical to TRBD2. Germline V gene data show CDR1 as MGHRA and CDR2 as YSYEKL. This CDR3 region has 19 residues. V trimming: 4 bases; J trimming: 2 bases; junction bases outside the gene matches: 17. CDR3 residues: CASSPTPTIAGRLTDTQYF. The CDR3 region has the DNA TGCGCCAGCAGCCCAACCCCCACGATAGCGGGGCGCCTCACAGATACGCAGTATTTT.

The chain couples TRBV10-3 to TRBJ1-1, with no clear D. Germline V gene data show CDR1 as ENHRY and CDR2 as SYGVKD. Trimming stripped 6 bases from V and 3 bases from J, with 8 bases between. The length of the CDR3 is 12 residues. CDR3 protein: CAIRGRDTEAFF. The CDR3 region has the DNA TGTGCCATCAGAGGGAGGGACACTGAAGCTTTCTTT.

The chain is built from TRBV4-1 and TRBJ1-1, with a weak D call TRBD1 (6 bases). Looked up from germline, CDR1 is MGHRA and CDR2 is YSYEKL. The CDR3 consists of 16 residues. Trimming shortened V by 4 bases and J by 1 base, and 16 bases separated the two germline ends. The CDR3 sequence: CASSPITRTANTEAFF. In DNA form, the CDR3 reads TGCGCCAGCAGCCCGATAACCCGGACAGCGAACACTGAAGCTTTCTTT.

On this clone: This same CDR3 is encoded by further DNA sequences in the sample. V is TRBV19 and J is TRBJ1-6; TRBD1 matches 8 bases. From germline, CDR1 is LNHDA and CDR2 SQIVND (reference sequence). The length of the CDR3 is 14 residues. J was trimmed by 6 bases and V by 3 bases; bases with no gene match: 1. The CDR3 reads CASSIDRGNSPLHF. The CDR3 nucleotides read TGTGCCAGTAGTATCGACAGGGGTAATTCACCCCTCCACTTT.

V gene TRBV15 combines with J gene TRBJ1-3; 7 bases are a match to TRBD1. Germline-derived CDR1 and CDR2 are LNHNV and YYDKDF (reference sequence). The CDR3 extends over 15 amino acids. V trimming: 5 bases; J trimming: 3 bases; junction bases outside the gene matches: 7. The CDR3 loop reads CATSPRTGGGNTIYF. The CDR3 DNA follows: TGTGCCACCAGCCCTAGGACAGGAGGTGGAAACACCATATATTTT.

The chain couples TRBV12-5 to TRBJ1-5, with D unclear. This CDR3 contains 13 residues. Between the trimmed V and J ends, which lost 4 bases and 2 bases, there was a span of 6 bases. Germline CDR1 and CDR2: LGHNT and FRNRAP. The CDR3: CASGSGGNQPQHF. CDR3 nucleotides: TGTGCTAGTGGTTCCGGGGGCAATCAGCCCCAGCATTTT.

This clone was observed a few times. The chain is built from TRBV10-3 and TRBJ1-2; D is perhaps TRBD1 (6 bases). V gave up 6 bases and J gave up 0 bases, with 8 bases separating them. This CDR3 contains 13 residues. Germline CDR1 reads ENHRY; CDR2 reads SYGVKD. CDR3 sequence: CAISQGPNYGYTF. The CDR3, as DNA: TGTGCCATCAGCCAGGGGCCTAACTATGGCTACACCTTC.

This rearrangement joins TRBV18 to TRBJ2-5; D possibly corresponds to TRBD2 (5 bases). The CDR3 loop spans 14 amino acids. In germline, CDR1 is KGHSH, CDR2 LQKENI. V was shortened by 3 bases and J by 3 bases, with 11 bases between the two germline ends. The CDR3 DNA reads TGTGCCAGCTCACCCGAGAACGGGAAAGAGACCCAGTACTTC. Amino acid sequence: CASSPENGKETQYF.